Described below is a single TCR beta chain sequence and its context. This record belongs to a study of shared clonotypes between healthy human individuals. V lost 4 bases, J lost 0 bases, and 4 bases stayed unmatched. The CDR3 consists of 16 residues. Looked up from germline, CDR1 is SNHLY and CDR2 is FYNNEI. Data came from immunoSEQ multiplex PCR; TCRdb stores just in-frame clones and leaves some out. This table holds some 2,500,000 clones, 92% found once. This clonotype was sampled from a man between 18 and 35 years old in good health. Some clones in this sample may be carry-over from other donors' samples. Sequences were obtained from naive CD4+ T cells from PBMCs. Subset specified: CD45RA+ positively selected. The chain couples TRBV2 to TRBJ2-3; 10 bases line up with TRBD2. The CDR3 DNA sequence: TGTGCCAGCAGTGGGTTTAGCGGGAGGAGCACAGATACGCAGTATTTT. Amino acids: CASSGFSGRSTDTQYF. Full variable domain (remainder filled in from reference TRBV2 and TRBJ2-3): EPEVTQTPSHQVTQMGQEVILRCVPISNHLYFYWYRQILGQKVEFLVSFYNNEISEKSEIFDDQFSVERPDGSNFTLKIRSTKLEDSAMYFCASSGFSGRSTDTQYFGPGTRLTVL.